This T cell receptor beta chain was observed in a study of post-analysis software for immune sequencing data. Study as a whole: Relapsing-remitting, secondary progressive and progressive-relapsing multiple sclerosis courses were included.

Germline CDR1 is MNHNS and CDR2 is SASEGT. Losses at the gene ends were 6 bases for V and 4 bases for J; bases not matched to a gene: 8. There are 17 residues in the CDR3. Study results and limitations: Co-batched samples clustered tightly together by F measure. In multiple sclerosis, normalized Chao1 diversity was significantly below that of controls. Comparison of patients with controls showed a handful of TRBV segments more frequent in patients, TRBV5-6, TRBV5-1 and TRBV20-1 among them.

Unique molecular identifiers had been added to the TCR beta cDNA libraries. The source material, roughly 0.9 to 11 million T cells, gave rise to roughly 500,000 cDNA molecules. Each CDR3 protein gets one entry after TCRdb re-called the PCR reads with MiXCR. The data hold approximately 730,000 distinct CDR3 sequences, with around 45% observed a single time. To note about this clonotype: Its antigen is still unknown.

The specimen was blood. The chain carries TRBV6-1 and TRBJ2-5, with 16 positions matching TRBD2. This sequence originates from a girl between 5 and 17 years old with multiple sclerosis. The CDR3 here is CASSSGLAGGNRETQYF. The CDR3 nucleotides are TGTGCCAGCAGCTCGGGACTAGCGGGAGGGAATCGAGAGACCCAGTACTTC.